These 21 T cell receptor beta chains came from one sample sequenced in a study of blood T cell repertoires in COVID-19 (dated by TCRdb to 2018 to 2020). The receptor library was made with the immunoSEQ multiplex PCR assay. TCRdb mirrors the immuneACCESS table, restricted to in-frame sequences. Some clones are absent from its copies; in checked studies, under half trace to an unresolved V gene, and the reason for the others is unknown. The sample table contains about 200,000 clones; only one count was recorded for more than 65% of them. The ten largest make up 7.9% of the sample. Sequencing was done on a sample of peripheral blood. Source of these receptors: a woman at least 80 years old with acute or convalescent COVID-19.

The chain carries TRBV4-1 and TRBJ2-5, with 11 bases fitting TRBD2. Germline V lookup: CDR1 MGHRA, CDR2 YSYEKL. V was pared by 0 bases and J by 4 bases, with 4 bases of the junction left unmatched. The CDR3 spans 16 residues. The CDR3 is CASSQDLAGGSETQYF. Here the CDR3 DNA reads TGCGCCAGCAGCCAAGATCTAGCGGGGGGTTCAGAGACCCAGTACTTC.

The chain joins TRBV4-2 to TRBJ1-5; D uncertain. Germline values: CDR1 LGHNA, CDR2 YNFKEQ. This CDR3 region has 13 residues. V was shortened by 4 bases and J by 6 bases, with 10 bases between the two germline ends. The CDR3 nucleotides are TGTGCCAGCAGCCCGTACAGCGGTCAGCCCCAGCATTTT. It codes for CASSPYSGQPQHF.

The gene calls are TRBV19 and TRBJ1-2, with 7 bases aligning to TRBD1. The V gene's germline CDR1 is LNHDA and CDR2 SQIVND (reference sequence). V trimming: 1 base; J trimming: 9 bases; junction bases outside the gene matches: 2. The CDR3 totals 12 residues. The CDR3 is CASSIGQGSYTF. CDR3 DNA sequence: TGTGCCAGTAGTATAGGACAGGGCAGCTACACCTTC. The variable domain in full, completed from reference TRBV19 and TRBJ1-2, reads DGGITQSPKYLFRKEGQNVTLSCEQNLNHDAMYWYRQDPGQGLRLIYYSQIVNDFQKGDIAEGYSVSREKKESFPLTVTSAQKNPTAFYLCASSIGQGSYTFGSGTRLTVV.

The chain has TRBV18 and TRBJ2-5; tentative D call: TRBD1 (6 bases). Germline V gene sequence: CDR1 KGHSH, CDR2 LQKENI. V lost 3 bases to trimming and J lost 5 bases, with 10 bases between them. The CDR3 covers 13 residues. The DNA of the CDR3 is TGTGCCAGCTCACCGGGACAAGGGGAGACCCAGTACTTC. It yields the protein CASSPGQGETQYF.

The V and J genes are TRBV2 and TRBJ1-1; 9 bases are shared with TRBD1. CDR1 and CDR2 from the germline V gene are SNHLY and FYNNEI. Losses at the gene ends were 4 bases for V and 0 bases for J; bases not matched to a gene: 9. The CDR3 consists of 17 residues. CDR3 sequence reads: CASSGGQGIRMNTEAFF. The CDR3 DNA reads as TGTGCCAGCAGTGGAGGACAGGGGATCAGGATGAACACTGAAGCTTTCTTT.

This chain connects TRBV4-1 to TRBJ1-2; D gene uncertain. V was pared by 0 bases and J by 1 base, with 12 bases between. Germline CDR1 reads MGHRA; CDR2 reads YSYEKL. The CDR3 has 16 amino acids. The CDR3 DNA is TGCGCCAGCAGCCAAGAACCGCTCGCCTATAACTATGGCTACACCTTC. Translated, it gives CASSQEPLAYNYGYTF.

The V and J genes are TRBV5-1 and TRBJ2-6; possible D gene TRBD2, 6 bases. Per germline, CDR1 SGHRS and CDR2 YFSETQ. This CDR3 region has 15 residues. V lost 4 bases, J lost 1 base, and 9 bases lay in between. The CDR3 coding sequence is TGCGCCAGCAGCCCCGCGGGGTCTGGGGCCAACGTCCTGACTTTC. As protein: CASSPAGSGANVLTF.

The chain has TRBV5-1 and TRBJ2-3; 10 nucleotides match TRBD1. This CDR3 region has 16 residues. Germline trimming cut 3 bases from V and 1 base from J; bases unmatched to any gene: 5. Germline V gene lookup returns CDR1 SGHRS and CDR2 YFSETQ. The CDR3 coding sequence is TGCGCCAGCAGCTCCGGACAGGGGGGTCGCACAGATACGCAGTATTTT. As protein: CASSSGQGGRTDTQYF.

The chain carries TRBV13 and TRBJ2-2, with D unclear. The CDR3 loop spans 14 amino acids. V lost 5 bases and J lost 1, with 8 bases in between. Germline lookup yields CDR1 PRHDT and CDR2 FYEKMQ (reference sequence). CDR3 sequence: CASSERLNTGELFF. As DNA, the CDR3 is TGTGCCAGCAGCGAGCGCCTGAACACCGGGGAGCTGTTTTTT.

This clone was observed a single time. The chain combines TRBV2 with TRBJ2-7; D ambiguous. Trimming cost V 6 bases and J 2 bases, with 20 bases left between them. The length of the CDR3 is 16 residues. The V gene's germline CDR1 is SNHLY and CDR2 FYNNEI. CDR3 loop: CASRTGAGDQTYEQYF. The CDR3, as DNA: TGTGCCAGCAGGACTGGAGCTGGTGACCAAACCTACGAGCAGTACTTC.

The gene calls are TRBV4-1 and TRBJ1-6; 7 nucleotides agree with TRBD1. Germline-derived CDR1 and CDR2 are MGHRA and YSYEKL. CDR3 size: 15 residues. V gave up 4 bases and J gave up 6 bases; unmatched junction bases: 6. CDR3 loop: CASSLQQGINSPLHF. The CDR3 DNA is TGCGCCAGCAGCCTGCAACAGGGGATTAATTCACCCCTCCACTTT.

The chain links TRBV6-5 to TRBJ2-5, with 7 bases matching TRBD1. The CDR3 is 16 amino acids. J lost 5 bases, V lost 4 bases, and 13 bases had no gene match. From germline, CDR1 is MNHEY and CDR2 SVGAGI. The CDR3, as DNA: TGTGCCAGCAGTTCCGTCGGACAGGCCCAGTCGGAGACCCAGTACTTC. Translated, it gives CASSSVGQAQSETQYF.

The chain couples TRBV5-1 to TRBJ2-6, with 8 bases that match TRBD1. The V and J ends lost 2 bases and 3 bases, in that order; junction bases with no gene match: 13. CDR3 length: 19 amino acids. Germline CDR1 and CDR2: SGHRS and YFSETQ. The CDR3 sequence is CASSFDRAGGVYGANVLTF. The CDR3 region has the DNA TGCGCCAGCAGCTTCGACCGGGCAGGGGGCGTCTATGGGGCCAACGTCCTGACTTTC.

This sequence joins TRBV4-2 and TRBJ2-6; TRBD1 is a possible D gene (5 bases). V lost 0 bases and J 0 bases, leaving 9 bases between the germline ends. The CDR3 has 17 residues. CDR1 and CDR2 (germline): LGHNA, YNFKEQ. CDR3 bases: TGTGCCAGCAGCCAAGATTTAAGGGGCTCTGGGGCCAACGTCCTGACTTTC. It codes for CASSQDLRGSGANVLTF.

Of note for this clone: The junction departs from germline at one end; a sequencing error may be responsible. The chain combines TRBV6-6 with TRBJ2-7, with TRBD2 identical over 7 bases. CDR1 is MNHNY and CDR2 is SVGAGI in the germline V gene (reference sequence). The CDR3 extends over 19 amino acids. The CDR3 protein is CATSLLAGRSGERAYEQYF. The CDR3 coding sequence is TGTGCCACCAGTCTGCTGGCGGGAAGGAGCGGGGAAAGGGCCTACGAGCAGTACTTC.

The chain has TRBV7-2 and TRBJ1-4, with TRBD1 identical over 8 bases. The CDR3 runs 14 residues. With V trimmed by 4 bases and J by 12 bases, 10 bases remained unmatched. The germline gives CDR1 SGHTA, CDR2 FQGNSA. The chain's CDR3 is CASSSTGVLRELFF. CDR3 in DNA: TGTGCCAGCAGCTCGACAGGGGTCCTTCGGGAACTGTTTTTT.

The V and J genes are TRBV5-1 and TRBJ1-2; 7 nucleotides agree with TRBD1. Trimming at V came to 3 bases and at J to 5 bases, leaving 4 bases not matched to a gene. CDR1 and CDR2 (germline): SGHRS, YFSETQ. This CDR3 has 13 amino acids. DNA for the CDR3: TGCGCCAGCAGCTCCGGGACAGCATATGGCTACACCTTC. Amino acid sequence: CASSSGTAYGYTF.

This CDR3 reads CASSLVGTGGVQGSPLHF. Here the CDR3 DNA reads TGTGCCAGCAGCTTAGTAGGGACAGGGGGCGTCCAGGGGTCACCCCTCCACTTT. V and J are TRBV7-9 and TRBJ1-6, with TRBD1 matching over 12 bases. The CDR3 is 18 amino acids. After removal of 1 base from V and 10 bases from J, the junction contained 11 bases not matched to a gene. CDR1 and CDR2 (germline): SEHNR, FQNEAQ (reference sequence).

The chain carries TRBV6-2 or TRBV6-3 and TRBJ1-6, with 7 nucleotides matching TRBD1. V gave up 6 bases and J gave up 7 bases; unmatched junction bases: 9. This CDR3 has 15 residues. From germline, CDR1 is MNHEY and CDR2 SVGEGT. The CDR3 spells CASSRRQGENSPLHF. CDR3 DNA: TGTGCCAGCAGCCGACGACAGGGAGAGAATTCACCCCTCCACTTT.

V and J are TRBV5-1 and TRBJ1-4; perhaps TRBD1 as D (6 bases). Germline V CDR1 and CDR2: SGHRS, YFSETQ. The V gene lost 1 base and the J gene lost 7 bases, with 17 bases spanning the gap. This CDR3 contains 16 residues. CDR3 sequence (DNA): TGCGCCAGCAGCTTGCAGACAGGCACAGGGAGTGAAAAACTGTTTTTT. Protein sequence: CASSLQTGTGSEKLFF.

This chain uses TRBV18 with TRBJ1-5; 9 bases match TRBD1. This CDR3 has 16 residues. Losses at the gene ends were 6 bases for V and 1 base for J; bases not matched to a gene: 7. Germline loops: CDR1 KGHSH, CDR2 LQKENI. The CDR3 loop is CASSLMGTGSNQPQHF. CDR3 DNA sequence: TGTGCCAGCTCGCTGATGGGGACAGGGAGCAATCAGCCCCAGCATTTT.